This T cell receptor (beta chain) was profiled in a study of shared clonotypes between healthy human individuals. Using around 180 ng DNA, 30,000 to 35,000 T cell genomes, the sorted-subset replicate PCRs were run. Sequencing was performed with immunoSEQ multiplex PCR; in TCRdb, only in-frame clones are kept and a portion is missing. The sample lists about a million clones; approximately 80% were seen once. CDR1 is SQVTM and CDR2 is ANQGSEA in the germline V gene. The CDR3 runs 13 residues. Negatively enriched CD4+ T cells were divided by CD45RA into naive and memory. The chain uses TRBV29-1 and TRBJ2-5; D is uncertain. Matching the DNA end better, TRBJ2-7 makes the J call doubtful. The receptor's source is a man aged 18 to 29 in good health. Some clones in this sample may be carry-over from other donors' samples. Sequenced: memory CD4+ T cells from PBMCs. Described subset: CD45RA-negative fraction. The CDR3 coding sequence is TGCAGCGTTGAACGGCCGAGCTCCTACGAGCAGTACTTC. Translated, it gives CSVERPSSYEQYF.